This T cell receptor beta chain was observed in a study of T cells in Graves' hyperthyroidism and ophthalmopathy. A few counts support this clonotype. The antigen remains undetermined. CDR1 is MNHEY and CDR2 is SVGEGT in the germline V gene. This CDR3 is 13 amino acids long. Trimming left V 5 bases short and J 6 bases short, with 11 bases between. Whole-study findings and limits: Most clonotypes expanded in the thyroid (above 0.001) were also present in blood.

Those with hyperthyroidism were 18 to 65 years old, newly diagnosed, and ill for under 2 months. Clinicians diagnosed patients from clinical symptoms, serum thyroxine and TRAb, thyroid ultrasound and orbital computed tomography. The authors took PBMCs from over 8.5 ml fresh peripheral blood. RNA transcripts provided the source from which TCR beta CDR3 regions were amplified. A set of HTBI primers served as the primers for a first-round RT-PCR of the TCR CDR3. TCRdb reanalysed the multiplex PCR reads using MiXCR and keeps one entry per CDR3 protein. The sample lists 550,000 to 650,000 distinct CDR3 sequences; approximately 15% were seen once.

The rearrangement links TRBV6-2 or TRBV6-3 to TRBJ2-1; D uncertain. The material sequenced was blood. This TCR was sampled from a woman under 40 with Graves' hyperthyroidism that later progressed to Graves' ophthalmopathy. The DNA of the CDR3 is TGTGCCAGCAGTGGGGTCGACCCCAATGAGCAGTTCTTC. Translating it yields CASSGVDPNEQFF.